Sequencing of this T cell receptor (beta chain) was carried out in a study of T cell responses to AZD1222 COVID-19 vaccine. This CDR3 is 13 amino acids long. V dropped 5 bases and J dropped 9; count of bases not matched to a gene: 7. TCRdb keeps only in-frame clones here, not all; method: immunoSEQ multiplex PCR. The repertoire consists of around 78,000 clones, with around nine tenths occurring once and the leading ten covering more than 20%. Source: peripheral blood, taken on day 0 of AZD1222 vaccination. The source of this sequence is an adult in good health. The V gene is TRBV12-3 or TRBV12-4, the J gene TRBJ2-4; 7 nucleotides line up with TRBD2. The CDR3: CASSQLADGIQYF. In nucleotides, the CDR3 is TGTGCCAGCAGTCAGCTAGCGGACGGCATTCAGTACTTC.